This T cell receptor (beta chain) was profiled in a study of T cells in Graves' hyperthyroidism and ophthalmopathy. Study findings and constraints: Among thyroid clonotypes expanded above 0.001, most also appeared in blood.

Amplification yielded TCR beta CDR3 regions, with RNA transcripts as the source. TCR CDR3 underwent first-round RT-PCR with the HTBI primer set. TCRdb re-analysed the multiplex PCR reads in MiXCR, keeping a single row per CDR3 protein. The repertoire includes 240,000 or so distinct CDR3 sequences, less than 20% of them detected once, and under 35% sits in the top ten. The CDR3 totals 16 residues. The ends lost 6 bases at V and 7 bases at J; junction bases unmatched: 14. In germline, CDR1 is SEHNR, CDR2 FQNEAQ (reference sequence). This clonotype was seen ten or more times. Antigen: not known. Lactation, pregnancy, other autoimmune disease or uncontrolled infection led to exclusion of patients.

The chain couples TRBV7-9 to TRBJ2-1; 8 nucleotides agree with TRBD2. The sequencing sample was made of blood. The TCR sequence derives from a woman aged 18-29 years with Graves' ophthalmopathy. CDR3 amino acids: CASRTSGLDLGNEQFF. CDR3 bases: TGTGCCAGCAGGACGTCGGGACTAGATTTGGGTAATGAGCAGTTCTTC.